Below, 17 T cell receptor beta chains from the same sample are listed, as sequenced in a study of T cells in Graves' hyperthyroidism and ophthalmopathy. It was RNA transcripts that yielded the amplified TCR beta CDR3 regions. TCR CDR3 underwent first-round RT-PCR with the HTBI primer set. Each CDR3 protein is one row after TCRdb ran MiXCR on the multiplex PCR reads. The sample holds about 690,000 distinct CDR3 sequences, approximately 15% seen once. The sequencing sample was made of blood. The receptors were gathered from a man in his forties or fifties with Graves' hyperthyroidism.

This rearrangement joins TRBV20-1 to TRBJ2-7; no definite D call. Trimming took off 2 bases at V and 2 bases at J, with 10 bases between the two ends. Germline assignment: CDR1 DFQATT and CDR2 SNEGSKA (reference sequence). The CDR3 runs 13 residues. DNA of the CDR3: TGCAGTGCTAGAACCAGGATTGCCTACGAGCAGTACTTC. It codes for CSARTRIAYEQYF.

The CDR3 region has the DNA TGCAGCGTTGCTGGGGGTGACACTGAAGCTTTCTTT. Translated, it gives CSVAGGDTEAFF. V and J are TRBV29-1 and TRBJ1-1, with a possible D match to TRBD1 (5 bases). This CDR3 contains 12 residues. Germline loops: CDR1 SQVTM, CDR2 ANQGSEA. The V end lost 4 bases, the J end lost 3 bases, and 9 bases lay between the germline ends.

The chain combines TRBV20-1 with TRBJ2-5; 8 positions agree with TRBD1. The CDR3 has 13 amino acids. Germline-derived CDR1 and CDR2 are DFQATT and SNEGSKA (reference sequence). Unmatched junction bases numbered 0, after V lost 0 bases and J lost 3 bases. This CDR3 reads CSARETGEETQYF. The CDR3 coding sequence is TGCAGTGCTAGAGAGACAGGGGAAGAGACCCAGTACTTC.

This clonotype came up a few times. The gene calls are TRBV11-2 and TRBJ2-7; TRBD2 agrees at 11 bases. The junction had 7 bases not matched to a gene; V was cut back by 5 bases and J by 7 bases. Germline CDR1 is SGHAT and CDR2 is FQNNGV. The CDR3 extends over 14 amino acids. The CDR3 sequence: CASSELAGVGEQYF. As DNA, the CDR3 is TGTGCCAGCAGCGAACTAGCGGGAGTTGGGGAGCAGTACTTC.

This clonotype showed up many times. The CDR3 DNA is TGTGCCAGCAGCTCACAGGGGGCCACTGAAGCTTTCTTT. As protein: CASSSQGATEAFF. This chain links TRBV11-2 with TRBJ1-1; 9 bases line up with TRBD1. J gave up 4 bases and V 4 bases, and 1 base lay outside the gene matches. CDR3 length: 13 amino acids. Germline CDR1 and CDR2: SGHAT and FQNNGV.

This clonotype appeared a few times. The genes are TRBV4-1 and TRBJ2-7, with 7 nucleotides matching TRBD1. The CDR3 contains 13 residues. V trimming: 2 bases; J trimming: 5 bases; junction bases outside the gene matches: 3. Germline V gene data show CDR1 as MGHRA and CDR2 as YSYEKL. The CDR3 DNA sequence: TGCGCCAGCAGCCAAAACAGGGGCAACGAGCAGTACTTC. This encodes CASSQNRGNEQYF.

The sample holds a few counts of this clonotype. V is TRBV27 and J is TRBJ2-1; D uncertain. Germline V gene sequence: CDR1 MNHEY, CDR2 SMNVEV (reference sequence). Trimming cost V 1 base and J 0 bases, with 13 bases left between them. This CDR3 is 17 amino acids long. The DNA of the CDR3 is TGTGCCAGCAGTTTATACAGCGCTCGAAGCTCCTACAATGAGCAGTTCTTC. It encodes CASSLYSARSSYNEQFF.

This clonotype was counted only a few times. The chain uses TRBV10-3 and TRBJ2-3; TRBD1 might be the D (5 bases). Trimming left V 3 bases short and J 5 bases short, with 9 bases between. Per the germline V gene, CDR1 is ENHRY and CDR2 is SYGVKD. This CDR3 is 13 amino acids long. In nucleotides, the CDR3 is TGTGCCATCAGTGATCCAGGGCTAGATACGCAGTATTTT. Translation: CAISDPGLDTQYF.

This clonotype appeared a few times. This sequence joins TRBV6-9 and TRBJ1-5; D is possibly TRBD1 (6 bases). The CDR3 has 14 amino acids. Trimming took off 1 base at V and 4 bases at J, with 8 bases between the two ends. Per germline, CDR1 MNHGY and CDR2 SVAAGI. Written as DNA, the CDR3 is TGTGCCAGCAGTTATTTCGGGACAAATCAGCCCCAGCATTTT. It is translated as CASSYFGTNQPQHF.

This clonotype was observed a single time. In DNA form, the CDR3 reads TGTGCCAGCAGCTTAGAAGGTGGGGCGGCACCACACAATGAGCAGTTCTTC. Translated, it gives CASSLEGGAAPHNEQFF. The chain links TRBV11-2 to TRBJ2-1; D is perhaps TRBD1 (5 bases). The V gene's germline CDR1 is SGHAT and CDR2 FQNNGV. The CDR3 sequence is 17 residues long. V was shortened by 0 bases and J by 5 bases, with 17 bases between the two germline ends.

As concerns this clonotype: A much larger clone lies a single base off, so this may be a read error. This CDR3 is CASSQTSGQGNQQFF. The CDR3 DNA is TGTGCCAGCAGCCAGACTAGCGGCCAAGGAAATCAGCAGTTCTTC. The chain recombines TRBV4-2 with TRBJ2-1, with TRBD2 matching over 9 bases. The CDR3 totals 15 residues. J lost 11 bases, V lost 3 bases, and 11 bases had no gene match. Germline V gives CDR1 LGHNA, CDR2 YNFKEQ.

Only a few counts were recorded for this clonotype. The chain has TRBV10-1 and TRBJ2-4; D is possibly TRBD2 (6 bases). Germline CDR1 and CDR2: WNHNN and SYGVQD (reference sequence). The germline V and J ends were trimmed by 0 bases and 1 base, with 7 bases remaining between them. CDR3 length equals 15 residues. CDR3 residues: CASSESGGAKNIQYF. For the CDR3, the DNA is TGCGCCAGCAGTGAGTCCGGGGGTGCCAAAAACATTCAGTACTTC.

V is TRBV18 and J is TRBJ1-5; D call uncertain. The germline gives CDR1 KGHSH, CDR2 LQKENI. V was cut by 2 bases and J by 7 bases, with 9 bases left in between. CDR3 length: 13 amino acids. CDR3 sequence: CASSPGERQPQHF. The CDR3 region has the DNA TGTGCCAGCTCACCAGGGGAAAGGCAGCCCCAGCATTTT.

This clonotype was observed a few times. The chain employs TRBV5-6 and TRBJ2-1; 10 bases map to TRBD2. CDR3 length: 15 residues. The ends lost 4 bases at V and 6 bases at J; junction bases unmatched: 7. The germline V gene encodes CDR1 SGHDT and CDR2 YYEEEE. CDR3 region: CASSLAGVLFNEQFF. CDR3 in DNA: TGTGCCAGCAGCCTAGCGGGAGTTCTTTTCAATGAGCAGTTCTTC.

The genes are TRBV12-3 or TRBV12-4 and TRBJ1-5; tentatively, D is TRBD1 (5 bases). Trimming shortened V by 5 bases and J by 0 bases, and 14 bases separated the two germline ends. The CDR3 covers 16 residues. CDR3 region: CASSRTTALSNQPQHF. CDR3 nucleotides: TGTGCCAGCAGTCGAACGACAGCCCTTAGCAATCAGCCCCAGCATTTT.

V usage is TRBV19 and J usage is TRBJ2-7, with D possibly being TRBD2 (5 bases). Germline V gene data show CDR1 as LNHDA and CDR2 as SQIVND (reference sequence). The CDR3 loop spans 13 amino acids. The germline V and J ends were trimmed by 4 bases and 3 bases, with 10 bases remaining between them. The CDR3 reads CASSKGGLYEQYF. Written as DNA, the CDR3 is TGTGCCAGTAGTAAAGGTGGACTCTACGAGCAGTACTTC.

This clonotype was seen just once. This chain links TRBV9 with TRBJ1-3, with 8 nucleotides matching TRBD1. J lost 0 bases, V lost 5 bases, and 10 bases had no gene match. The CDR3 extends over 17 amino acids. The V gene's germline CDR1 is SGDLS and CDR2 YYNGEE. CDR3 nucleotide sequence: TGTGCCAGCAGGTCCCGGGACAGGAAAACCTCTGGAAACACCATATATTTT. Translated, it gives CASRSRDRKTSGNTIYF.